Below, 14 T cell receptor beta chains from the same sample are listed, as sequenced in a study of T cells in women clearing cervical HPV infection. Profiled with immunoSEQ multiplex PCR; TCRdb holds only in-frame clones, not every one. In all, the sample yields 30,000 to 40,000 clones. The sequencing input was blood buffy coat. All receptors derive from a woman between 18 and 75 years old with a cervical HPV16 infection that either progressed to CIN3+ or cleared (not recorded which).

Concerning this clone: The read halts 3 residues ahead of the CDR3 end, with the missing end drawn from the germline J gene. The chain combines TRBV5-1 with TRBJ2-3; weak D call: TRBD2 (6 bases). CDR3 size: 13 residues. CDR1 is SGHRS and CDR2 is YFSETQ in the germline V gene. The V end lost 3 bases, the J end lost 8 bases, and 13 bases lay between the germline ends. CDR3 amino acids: CASSSASDTTQYF. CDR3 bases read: TGCGCCAGCAGCTCCGCTAGCGACACTACG.

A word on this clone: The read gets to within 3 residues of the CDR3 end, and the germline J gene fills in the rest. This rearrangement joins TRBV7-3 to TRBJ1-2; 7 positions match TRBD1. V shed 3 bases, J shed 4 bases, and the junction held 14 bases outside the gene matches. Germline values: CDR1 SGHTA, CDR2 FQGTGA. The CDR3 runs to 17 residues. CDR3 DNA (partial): TGTGCCAGCAGCTTCTTTACGGGACAGCTTTATCCCTATGGC. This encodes CASSFFTGQLYPYG. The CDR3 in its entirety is CASSFFTGQLYPYGYTF. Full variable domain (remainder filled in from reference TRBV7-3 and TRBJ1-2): GAGVSQTPSNKVTEKGKYVELRCDPISGHTALYWYRQSLGQGPEFLIYFQGTGAADDSGLPNDRFFAVRPEGSVSTLKIQRTERGDSAVYLCASSFFTGQLYPYGYTFGSGTRLTVV.

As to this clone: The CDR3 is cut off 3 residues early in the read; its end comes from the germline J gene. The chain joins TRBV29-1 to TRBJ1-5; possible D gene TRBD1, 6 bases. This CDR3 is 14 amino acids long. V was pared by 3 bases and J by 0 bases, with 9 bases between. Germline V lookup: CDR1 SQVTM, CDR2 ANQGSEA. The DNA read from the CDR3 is TGCAGCGTTGAGGTAGGGGGTAGCAATCAGCCC. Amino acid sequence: CSVEVGGSNQP. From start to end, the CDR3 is CSVEVGGSNQPQHF.

CDR3 loop: CASSVFGDKNTEAFF. The covered CDR3 bases are TGTGCCAGCTCAGTTTTTGGGGACAAGAACACTGAA. The rearrangement uses TRBV18 and TRBJ1-1; weak D call: TRBD1 (6 bases). The read ends 3 residues shy of where the CDR3 ends; the end is completed using the germline J gene. The V end was cut by 5 bases, the J end by 1 base, with 14 bases between. The CDR3 consists of 15 residues. Per germline, CDR1 KGHSH and CDR2 LQKENI.

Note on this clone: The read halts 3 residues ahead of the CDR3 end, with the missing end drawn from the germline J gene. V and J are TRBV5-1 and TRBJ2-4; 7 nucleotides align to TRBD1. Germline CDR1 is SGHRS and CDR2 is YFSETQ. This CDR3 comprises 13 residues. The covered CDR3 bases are TGCGCCAGCAGCTACAGGGGAAAAGAGACT. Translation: CASSYRGKET. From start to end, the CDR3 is CASSYRGKETQYF.

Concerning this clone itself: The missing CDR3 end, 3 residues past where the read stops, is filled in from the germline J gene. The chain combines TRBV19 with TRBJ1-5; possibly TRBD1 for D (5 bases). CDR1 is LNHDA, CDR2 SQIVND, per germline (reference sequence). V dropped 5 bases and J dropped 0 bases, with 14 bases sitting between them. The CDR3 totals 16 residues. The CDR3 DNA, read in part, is TGTGCCAGTAGTTCGATTCTCAGGGTTAGCAATCAGCCC. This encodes CASSSILRVSNQP. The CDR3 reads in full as CASSSILRVSNQPQHF.

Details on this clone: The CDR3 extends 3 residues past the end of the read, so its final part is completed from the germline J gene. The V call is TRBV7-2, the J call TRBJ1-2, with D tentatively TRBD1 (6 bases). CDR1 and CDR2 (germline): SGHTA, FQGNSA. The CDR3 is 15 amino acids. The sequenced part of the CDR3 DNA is TGTGCCAGCAGCTTGACAGCGACACAGGGTTTAGGC. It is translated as CASSLTATQGLG. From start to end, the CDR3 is CASSLTATQGLGYTF.

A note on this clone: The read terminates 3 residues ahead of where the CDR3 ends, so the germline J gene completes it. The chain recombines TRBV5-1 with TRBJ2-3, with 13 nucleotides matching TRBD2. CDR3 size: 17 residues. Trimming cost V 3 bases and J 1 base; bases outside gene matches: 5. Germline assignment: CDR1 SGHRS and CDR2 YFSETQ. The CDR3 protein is CASSSLGLAGGTDTQYF. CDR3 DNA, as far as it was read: TGCGCCAGCAGCTCGCTTGGACTAGCGGGGGGCACAGATACG.

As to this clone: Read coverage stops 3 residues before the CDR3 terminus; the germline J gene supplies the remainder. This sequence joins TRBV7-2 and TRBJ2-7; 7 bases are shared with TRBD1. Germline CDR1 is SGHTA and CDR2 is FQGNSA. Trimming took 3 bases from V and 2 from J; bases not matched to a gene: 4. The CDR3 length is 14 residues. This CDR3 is CASSLQGTAYEQYF. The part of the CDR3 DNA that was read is TGTGCCAGCAGCTTGCAGGGGACAGCCTACGAG.

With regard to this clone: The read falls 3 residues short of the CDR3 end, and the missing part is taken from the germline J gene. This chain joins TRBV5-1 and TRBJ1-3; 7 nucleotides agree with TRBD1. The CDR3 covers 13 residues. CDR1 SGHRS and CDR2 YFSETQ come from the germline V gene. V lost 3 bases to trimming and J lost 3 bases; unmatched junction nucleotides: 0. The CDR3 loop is CASSWDSGNTIYF. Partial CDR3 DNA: TGCGCCAGCAGCTGGGACAGTGGAAACACC.

CDR3 amino acids: CASSRGAGKNIQYF. Partial CDR3 DNA: TGTGCCAGCAGCCGGGGGGCAGGCAAAAACATT. The rearrangement links TRBV7-9 to TRBJ2-4; D perhaps matches TRBD2 (7 bases). The read terminates 3 residues ahead of where the CDR3 ends, so the germline J gene completes it. The CDR3 has 14 residues. V lost 5 bases and J 3 bases, leaving 11 bases between the germline ends. CDR1 SEHNR and CDR2 FQNEAQ come from the germline V gene (reference sequence).

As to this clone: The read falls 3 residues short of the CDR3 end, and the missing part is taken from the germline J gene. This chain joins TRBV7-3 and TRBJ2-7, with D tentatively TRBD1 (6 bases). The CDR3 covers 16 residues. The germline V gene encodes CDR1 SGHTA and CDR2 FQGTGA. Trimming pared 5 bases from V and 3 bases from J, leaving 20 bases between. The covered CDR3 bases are TGTGCCAGCAGCCTAGGGGTTTCAGGGGCCGGCTACGAG. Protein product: CASSLGVSGAGYE. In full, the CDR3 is CASSLGVSGAGYEQYF.

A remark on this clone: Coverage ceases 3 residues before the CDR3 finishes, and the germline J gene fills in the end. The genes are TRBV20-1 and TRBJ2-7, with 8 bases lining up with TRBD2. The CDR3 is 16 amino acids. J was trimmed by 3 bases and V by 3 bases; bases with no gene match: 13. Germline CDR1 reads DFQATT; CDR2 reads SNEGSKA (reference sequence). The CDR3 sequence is CSARSGTRAAFYEQYF. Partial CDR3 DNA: TGCAGTGCTAGGTCCGGGACTAGAGCAGCCTTCTACGAG.

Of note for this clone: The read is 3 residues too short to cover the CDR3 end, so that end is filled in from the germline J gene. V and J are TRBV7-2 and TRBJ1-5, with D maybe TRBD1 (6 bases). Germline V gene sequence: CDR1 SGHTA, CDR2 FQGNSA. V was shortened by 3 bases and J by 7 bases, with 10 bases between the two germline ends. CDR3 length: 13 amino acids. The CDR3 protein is CASSFGRGQPQHF. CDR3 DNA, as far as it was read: TGTGCCAGCAGCTTTGGCAGGGGACAGCCC.